This is a list of T cell receptor beta chains from one sample in a study of patients and donors after allogeneic stem cell transplantation. TCRdb used MiXCR to reprocess the RT-PCR reads, holding one entry per CDR3 protein. The table records about a million distinct CDR3 sequences, around 17% of them present only once. Sequenced material: blood, either unsorted or a sorted T cell fraction (not recorded which). The source of these receptors is a human donor who was either an allogeneic HSCT recipient or a stem cell or donor lymphocyte infusion donor (not recorded which). It is not recorded whose cells these are; they may come from a transplant donor. CDR3s include the opening cysteine and the closing phenylalanine or tryptophan. The size of a clone is reported for some rows only, either as once, few or many, or as a class for expanded clones.

cdr3_length	v_call	clone_size	j_call	cdr3_aa
11	TRBV10-3	.	TRBJ1-2	CATKGLFGYTF
13	TRBV18	few	TRBJ2-1	CASSRVGQGQQFF
16	TRBV4-3	.	TRBJ2-7	CASSQAGAGGTYEQYF
12	TRBV7-2	many	TRBJ2-2	CASSFSNGELFF
12	TRBV7-2	.	TRBJ1-5	CASSPGGRAQHF
11	TRBV27	many	TRBJ2-1	CASSEGNEQFF
18	TRBV11-2	few	TRBJ1-2	CASSEEWLRGRGLYGYTF
18	TRBV5-5	.	TRBJ2-3	CASSSPGTGSLSTDTQYF
14	TRBV12-3/TRBV12-4	.	TRBJ1-5	CASSLVWGSKPQHF
13	TRBV10-3	.	TRBJ2-7	CATLSGSSYEQYF
15	TRBV9	few	TRBJ2-2	CASSVGLASTGELFF
15	TRBV5-8	.	TRBJ2-5	CASTLRGVGQETQYF
13	TRBV10-3	many	TRBJ1-5	CAINGDSNQPQHF
14	TRBV12-3/TRBV12-4	once	TRBJ2-7	CASSLTSGANEQYF
16	TRBV20-1	once	TRBJ1-2	CSARVAGGESSYGYTF
13	TRBV12-3/TRBV12-4	many	TRBJ1-2	CASSFDSNYGYTF
14	TRBV12-3/TRBV12-4	.	TRBJ2-3	CASSLHERTDTQYF
13	TRBV5-1	.	TRBJ2-7	CASSWGHLYEQYF
17	TRBV6-1	few	TRBJ2-2	CASRRIAGSLTAGELFF
15	TRBV5-1	few	TRBJ1-2	CASNEQGGGNYGYTF
11	TRBV27	.	TRBJ1-5	CASGGVQPQHF
14	TRBV10-3	.	TRBJ2-3	CASGTGRSTDTQYF
15	TRBV6-4	.	TRBJ2-1	CASKDNQGTYNEQFF
11	TRBV20-1	.	TRBJ1-1	CSGDRNTEAFF
15	TRBV3-1	.	TRBJ2-3	CASGLKSGITDTQYF
15	TRBV11-3	.	TRBJ2-1	CASSSVAGSYNEQFF
13	TRBV18	.	TRBJ2-7	CARSRDPRGEQYF
19	TRBV15	.	TRBJ1-6	CATARTFHNRVLANSPLHF
14	TRBV11-2	.	TRBJ1-4	CASRPELTNEKLFF
16	TRBV5-1	.	TRBJ1-2	CASSVMGQISFYGYTF
12	TRBV5-1	many	TRBJ1-3	CASFCSGNTIYF
17	TRBV7-9	.	TRBJ2-7	CASSIGLSGIDSYEQYF
16	TRBV29-1	.	TRBJ2-1	CSVAGTSGRGSDEQFF
18	TRBV5-1	.	TRBJ2-6	CASSFFGTVGSGANVLTF
15	TRBV5-1	few	TRBJ2-1	CASRARGQDRDEQFF
14	TRBV6-1	few	TRBJ1-2	CASKERGANYGYTF
17	TRBV25-1	few	TRBJ1-3	CASSDSHGGGGGNTIYF
12	TRBV2	few	TRBJ2-5	CASSEIPETQYF
14	TRBV20-1	few	TRBJ2-3	CSGLAGGPLDTQYF
15	TRBV28	.	TRBJ2-7	CASSFEGSLAYEQYF
16	TRBV12-3/TRBV12-4	few	TRBJ1-1	CASSSGTLRGNTEAFF
15	TRBV6-1	.	TRBJ1-1	CASTPFGVGNTEAFF
11	TRBV29-1	few	TRBJ1-1	CSVPRGREAFF
13	TRBV5-1	few	TRBJ2-3	CASSDSGPDTQYF
14	TRBV5-1	few	TRBJ2-1	CASSLAGGGAEQFF
13	TRBV2	.	TRBJ1-1	CAGQGQPNTEAFF
13	TRBV12-3/TRBV12-4	.	TRBJ2-7	CATGGQQTYEQYF
11	TRBV20-1	.	TRBJ2-3	CSAEALDTQYF
14	TRBV12-3/TRBV12-4	few	TRBJ1-5	CASTTGGRNQPQHF
15	TRBV27	many	TRBJ2-2	CASSFSGTNTGELFF
15	TRBV6-2/TRBV6-3	few	TRBJ2-7	CASSPQGSTWEEQYF
13	TRBV7-2	.	TRBJ2-3	CASSTRQRDTQYF
15	TRBV20-1	.	TRBJ2-6	CSAAWSSAGANVLTF
17	TRBV2	few	TRBJ1-4	CASSEKDRVWLDEKLFF
14	TRBV12-3/TRBV12-4	few	TRBJ2-1	CASSLGLARHEQFF
17	TRBV11-2	.	TRBJ2-1	CASSSAGLAGGGNEQFF
14	TRBV11-1	few	TRBJ2-7	CASSLTGTPYEQYF
10	TRBV20-1	few	TRBJ2-5	CSVQTETQYF